The 7 T cell receptor beta chains presented below share a single source sample, sequenced in a study of T cell repertoires in cytomegalovirus infection. No antigen has been identified for these receptors. TCRdb recomputed calls from the reads with MiXCR, one row per CDR3 protein. The sample holds 360,000 or so distinct CDR3 sequences, roughly 34% seen once. The input for sequencing was cultured PBMCs, taken from culture after CMV antigen stimulation. These receptors were obtained from a human donor in good health (CMV status not recorded). Some clones in this sample may be carry-over from other donors' samples.

This clonotype was seen only a few times. The chain uses TRBV2 and TRBJ1-4; the D is unclear. CDR1 SNHLY and CDR2 FYNNEI come from the germline V gene. This CDR3 is built from 12 residues. V lost 4 bases and J 8 bases, leaving 8 bases between the germline ends. CDR3 amino acids: CASSVTEEKLFF. As DNA, the CDR3 is TGTGCCAGCAGTGTCACGGAGGAAAAACTGTTTTTT.

This clonotype occurred a few times. The chain employs TRBV18 and TRBJ1-5; tentative D call: TRBD1 (6 bases). Trimming removed 6 bases at V and 8 bases at J, with 17 bases between. Per germline, CDR1 KGHSH and CDR2 LQKENI. This CDR3 region has 14 residues. The CDR3 spells CASSPLGGTEPQHF. The CDR3 DNA follows: TGTGCCAGCTCCCCCTTAGGGGGAACTGAGCCCCAGCATTTT.

This clonotype was counted between two and nine times. This chain joins TRBV5-1 and TRBJ2-2; D not resolved. The CDR3 has 13 amino acids. Germline-derived CDR1 and CDR2 are SGHRS and YFSETQ. V was cut by 4 bases and J by 4 bases, with 8 bases left in between. CDR3: CASSRRGTGELFF. DNA of the CDR3: TGCGCCAGCAGCCGGCGAGGCACCGGGGAGCTGTTTTTT.

This clonotype has just a few counts. CDR3 in DNA: TGTGCCAGTAGTATAGCGGGGGTCCGACATGAAAAACTGTTTTTT. Protein product: CASSIAGVRHEKLFF. This rearrangement joins TRBV19 to TRBJ1-4; D is possibly TRBD1 (5 bases). Germline CDR1 and CDR2: LNHDA and SQIVND (reference sequence). The length of the CDR3 is 15 residues. Trimming cost V 1 base and J 6 bases, with 12 bases left between them.

This clonotype was counted ten times or more. The V call is TRBV11-2, the J call TRBJ1-2; no clear D gene. The CDR3 contains 13 residues. CDR1 is SGHAT and CDR2 is FQNNGV in the germline V gene. V was trimmed by 6 bases and J by 1 base, leaving 9 bases between them. As DNA, the CDR3 is TGTGCCAGCAGGGCAGGCGTTAACTATGGCTACACCTTC. This sequence encodes CASRAGVNYGYTF.

This clonotype was detected ten times or more. The chain uses TRBV7-2 and TRBJ2-3; D possibly corresponds to TRBD2 (5 bases). The CDR3 contains 14 residues. V dropped 4 bases and J dropped 9 bases, with 17 bases sitting between them. CDR1 is SGHTA and CDR2 is FQGNSA in the germline V gene. The CDR3 is CASSSGRSGPTQYF. The CDR3 DNA sequence: TGTGCCAGCAGCTCAGGACGGAGCGGACCCACGCAGTATTTT.

The genes are TRBV27 and TRBJ2-3; the match to TRBD2 covers 13 bases. The CDR3 loop spans 13 amino acids. From germline, CDR1 is MNHEY and CDR2 SMNVEV (reference sequence). Losses at the gene ends were 8 bases for V and 5 bases for J; bases not matched to a gene: 1. The CDR3 region is CASGLAGEDTQYF. For the CDR3, the DNA is TGTGCCAGCGGACTAGCGGGAGAAGATACGCAGTATTTT.